Listed below are T cell receptor beta chains from one sample, sequenced in a study of T cell clusters in autoimmune cytopenias. For each CDR3 protein, TCRdb gives one entry from its re-call of the multiplex PCR reads, without DNA. The sample table includes several thousand distinct CDR3 sequences. Sequencing was done on a sample of peripheral blood. The source of these receptors is a human donor with an autoimmune cytopenia or autoimmune hepatitis (not recorded which). The CDR3 runs from the conserved cysteine through the conserved F or W. Clone size is given for some rows only: seen once, a few or many times, or a class if the clone is expanded.

V: TRBV20-1; size: -; J: TRBJ2-7; length: 13; CDR3: CSASPSGRWEQYF
V: TRBV18; size: -; J: TRBJ1-1; length: 16; CDR3: CASSPGTGPKDKGAFF
V: TRBV30; size: -; J: TRBJ1-1; length: 13; CDR3: CAWSTGMETEAFF
V: TRBV29-1; size: medium-sized; J: TRBJ2-7; length: 13; CDR3: CSVGGTVNYEQYF
V: TRBV7-6; size: medium-sized; J: TRBJ2-3; length: 16; CDR3: CASSYGRVVVSDTQYF
V: TRBV12-3/TRBV12-4; size: -; J: TRBJ1-2; length: 14; CDR3: CASSRSPTNYGYTF
V: TRBV6-1; size: medium-sized; J: TRBJ2-7; length: 12; CDR3: CASAGGPYEQYF
V: TRBV19; size: medium-sized; J: TRBJ2-5; length: 14; CDR3: CASSNQGREETQYF
V: TRBV18; size: -; J: TRBJ1-4; length: 14; CDR3: CASSPLISYEKLFF
V: TRBV7-6; size: -; J: TRBJ2-1; length: 16; CDR3: CASSLALDGSSDEQFF
V: TRBV6-6; size: medium-sized; J: TRBJ2-2; length: 14; CDR3: CASLFTLGTGELFF
V: TRBV6-5; size: medium-sized; J: TRBJ1-5; length: 13; CDR3: CASSYFLNQPQHF
V: TRBV7-9; size: medium-sized; J: TRBJ2-5; length: 14; CDR3: CASSPAGLRETQYF
V: TRBV30; size: -; J: TRBJ1-1; length: 13; CDR3: CACSVYDSTEAFF
V: TRBV29-1; size: medium-sized; J: TRBJ1-2; length: 13; CDR3: CSVRAGTGYGYTF
V: TRBV19; size: medium-sized; J: TRBJ2-5; length: 17; CDR3: CASSKGRVQGAQETQYF
V: TRBV12-3/TRBV12-4; size: -; J: TRBJ2-5; length: 14; CDR3: CASSSPGTVGTQYF
V: TRBV6-5; size: large; J: TRBJ2-5; length: 16; CDR3: CASRSPSGGAWETQYF
V: TRBV5-5; size: medium-sized; J: TRBJ1-2; length: 14; CDR3: CASSDADRAVGYTF
V: TRBV10-3; size: medium-sized; J: TRBJ2-2; length: 14; CDR3: CAISADRGSGELFF
V: TRBV19; size: -; J: TRBJ1-5; length: 18; CDR3: CASSPRQGALGWNQPQHF
V: TRBV6-6; size: medium-sized; J: TRBJ2-3; length: 15; CDR3: CASSYPQEGTDTQYF
V: TRBV12-3/TRBV12-4; size: -; J: TRBJ2-3; length: 13; CDR3: CASSLQVTDTQYF
V: TRBV20-1; size: -; J: TRBJ2-5; length: 13; CDR3: CSAREPSPETQYF
V: TRBV6-6; size: medium-sized; J: TRBJ2-1; length: 13; CDR3: CASRPAAYNEQFF
V: TRBV24-1; size: -; J: TRBJ2-2; length: 16; CDR3: CATSDPGAPNTGELFF
V: TRBV19; size: -; J: TRBJ2-1; length: 16; CDR3: CASSIGLAGWGNEQFF
V: TRBV18; size: -; J: TRBJ1-2; length: 14; CDR3: CASSEYDRNYGYTF
V: TRBV5-4; size: medium-sized; J: TRBJ2-3; length: 13; CDR3: CASSESSTDTQYF
V: TRBV19; size: medium-sized; J: TRBJ2-7; length: 16; CDR3: CASSIDHQVVGYEQYF
V: TRBV20-1; size: -; J: TRBJ2-1; length: 13; CDR3: CSAGTGASNEQFF
V: TRBV12-3/TRBV12-4; size: -; J: TRBJ1-1; length: 13; CDR3: CASSLQANTEAFF
V: TRBV19; size: medium-sized; J: TRBJ2-1; length: 15; CDR3: CASRGVGGTVNEQFF
V: TRBV5-1; size: -; J: TRBJ2-2; length: 16; CDR3: CASSFLEQKDTGELFF
V: TRBV27; size: -; J: TRBJ1-1; length: 12; CDR3: CASWWDRTEAFF
V: TRBV13; size: -; J: TRBJ1-6; length: 17; CDR3: CASTRRALKKYNSPLHF
V: TRBV6-5; size: -; J: TRBJ2-2; length: 16; CDR3: CASSGGQGPNTGELFF
V: TRBV19; size: medium-sized; J: TRBJ2-3; length: 17; CDR3: CASSTGTSGTYTDTQYF
V: TRBV5-1; size: -; J: TRBJ2-7; length: 17; CDR3: CASSLSHTGTGGYEQYF
V: TRBV19; size: medium-sized; J: TRBJ2-1; length: 16; CDR3: CASSLYGDMDDNEQFF
V: TRBV29-1; size: medium-sized; J: TRBJ2-1; length: 14; CDR3: CSASDQSSYNEQFF